The 15 T cell receptor beta chains below all came from one sample that was sequenced in a study of brain T cells in children with intractable seizures. TCRdb's table, derived via immunoSEQ multiplex PCR, lists solely in-frame clones and lacks some. The profile shows about 22,000 clones, approximately 94% of them singletons. Sequenced material: peripheral blood, taken at surgery. These receptors all stem from a boy aged 5-17 years with focal cortical dysplasia and intractable seizures.

The chain joins TRBV6-2 or TRBV6-3 to TRBJ2-7; TRBD1 agrees at 7 bases. Germline CDR1 and CDR2: MNHEY and SVGEGT. J gave up 3 bases and V 4 bases, and 6 bases lay outside the gene matches. The CDR3 sequence is 14 residues long. The CDR3 bases are TGTGCCAGCAGTTTGGACAGGCAAATCTACGAGCAGTACTTC. Translating it yields CASSLDRQIYEQYF.

The chain is built from TRBV28 and TRBJ1-5; no clear D. CDR1 MDHEN and CDR2 SYDVKM come from the germline V gene. V lost 0 bases, J lost 3 bases, and 9 bases lay in between. This CDR3 comprises 15 residues. Here the CDR3 DNA reads TGTGCCAGCAGTTTATGGGAACAGTACAATCAGCCCCAGCATTTT. Translation: CASSLWEQYNQPQHF. Full variable domain (outside the CDR3, taken from reference TRBV28 and TRBJ1-5): DVKVTQSSRYLVKRTGEKVFLECVQDMDHENMFWYRQDPGLGLRLIYFSYDVKMKEKGDIPEGYSVSREKKERFSLILESASTNQTSMYLCASSLWEQYNQPQHFGDGTRLSIL.

The V gene is TRBV4-1, the J gene TRBJ2-4, with 7 bases fitting TRBD2. Germline-derived CDR1 and CDR2 are MGHRA and YSYEKL. The CDR3 covers 18 residues. The V and J ends lost 3 bases and 3 bases, in that order; junction bases with no gene match: 14. Here the CDR3 DNA reads TGCGCCAGCAGCCACGGGGGGTACCAGGGAACCATCAAAAACATTCAGTACTTC. It yields the protein CASSHGGYQGTIKNIQYF.

For the CDR3, the DNA is TGTGCCAGCAGTGAAACTAGCGGGAGCTCCTACGAGCAGTACGTC. Its translation is CASSETSGSSYEQYV. V usage is TRBV6-1 and J usage is TRBJ2-7; 11 nucleotides align to TRBD2. The CDR3 consists of 15 residues. From germline, CDR1 is MNHNS and CDR2 SASEGT. Trimming at V came to 2 bases and at J to 0 bases, leaving 0 bases not matched to a gene.

V usage is TRBV5-1 and J usage is TRBJ2-7; tentatively, D is TRBD1 or TRBD2 (5 bases each). The CDR3 spans 16 residues. Per the germline V gene, CDR1 is SGHRS and CDR2 is YFSETQ. Trimming removed 3 bases from V and 2 bases from J, with 18 bases in between. The CDR3 region has the DNA TGCGCCAGCAGCTGGGGCACTAGAGAACCAACCTACGAGCAGTACTTC. This encodes CASSWGTREPTYEQYF.

The V call is TRBV6-4, the J call TRBJ2-1, with 8 bases matching TRBD1. Germline lookup yields CDR1 MRHNA and CDR2 SNTAGT. Trimming at V came to 4 bases and at J to 6 bases, leaving 5 bases not matched to a gene. The CDR3 consists of 14 residues. This CDR3 reads CASSGGQGGNEQFF. The CDR3 DNA sequence: TGTGCCAGCAGTGGCGGACAGGGAGGCAATGAGCAGTTCTTC.

The chain links TRBV19 to TRBJ1-1; D is unclear. Germline V CDR1 and CDR2: LNHDA, SQIVND (reference sequence). V was shortened by 8 bases and J by 7 bases, with 17 bases between the two germline ends. This CDR3 spans 13 amino acids. CDR3 residues: CASFGSGVGEAFF. CDR3 nucleotides: TGTGCCAGTTTCGGTAGCGGAGTAGGTGAAGCTTTCTTT.

V usage is TRBV7-9 and J usage is TRBJ1-4; D gene ambiguous. Germline V CDR1 and CDR2: SEHNR, FQNEAQ (reference sequence). Trimming stripped 4 bases from V and 4 bases from J, with 10 bases between. The CDR3 is made up of 14 amino acids. This chain's CDR3 is CASSSVDVNEKLFF. The CDR3, as DNA: TGTGCCAGCAGCTCGGTCGATGTTAATGAAAAACTGTTTTTT.

V usage is TRBV13 and J usage is TRBJ2-2; D uncertain. Trimming shortened V by 2 bases and J by 3 bases, and 7 bases separated the two germline ends. Germline V gene sequence: CDR1 PRHDT, CDR2 FYEKMQ (reference sequence). CDR3 size: 14 residues. The DNA for the CDR3 is TGTGCCAGCAGCTTACTCCAGTACACCGGGGAGCTGTTTTTT. This gives the protein CASSLLQYTGELFF.

This clone was detected only once. V is TRBV7-9 and J is TRBJ1-2, with 7 bases aligning to TRBD1. The ends lost 2 bases at V and 3 bases at J; junction bases unmatched: 9. CDR3 length: 16 residues. Germline-derived CDR1 and CDR2 are SEHNR and FQNEAQ (reference sequence). CDR3 in amino acids: CASSLSRGDRDYGYTF. Here the CDR3 DNA reads TGTGCCAGCAGCTTAAGTCGAGGTGACAGGGACTATGGCTACACCTTC.

The chain couples TRBV6-4 to TRBJ2-3; either TRBD1 or TRBD2 may fit D (5 bases each). CDR1 is MRHNA and CDR2 is SNTAGT in the germline V gene. CDR3 length: 15 amino acids. Trimming took off 0 bases at V and 4 bases at J, with 11 bases between the two ends. In nucleotides, the CDR3 is TGTGCCAGCAGTGACTCGGATCAGGGACCAGATACGCAGTATTTT. It encodes CASSDSDQGPDTQYF.

The chain uses TRBV7-9 and TRBJ1-3, with a tentative D call TRBD1 (5 bases). V was clipped by 1 base and J by 0 bases, with 7 bases between them. The CDR3 covers 15 residues. The germline gives CDR1 SEHNR, CDR2 FQNEAQ (reference sequence). The CDR3 spells CASSLGGASGNTIYF. DNA of the CDR3: TGTGCCAGCAGCTTAGGCGGGGCCTCTGGAAACACCATATATTTT.

The CDR3 spells CASSLSRGHEQYV. The CDR3 DNA sequence: TGTGCCAGCAGTTTATCCAGGGGTCACGAGCAGTACGTC. The V call is TRBV27, the J call TRBJ2-7; perhaps TRBD1 as D (6 bases). V was trimmed by 0 bases and J by 5 bases, leaving 8 bases between them. Looked up from germline, CDR1 is MNHEY and CDR2 is SMNVEV (reference sequence). This CDR3 has 13 residues.

V is TRBV2 and J is TRBJ1-5; D gene ambiguous. Germline CDR1 and CDR2: SNHLY and FYNNEI. There are 13 residues in the CDR3. The ends were cut back, 6 bases at V and 3 bases at J, with 9 bases in the middle. CDR3 coding DNA: TGTGCCAGCAGGCAACTGCTCAATCAGCCCCAGCATTTT. Its translation: CASRQLLNQPQHF.

J is TRBJ2-3 and V is TRBV10-1, with a weak D call TRBD1 (6 bases). Deletions cut 6 bases from V and 1 base from J, with 14 bases between. CDR1 is WNHNN and CDR2 is SYGVQD in the germline V gene (reference sequence). This CDR3 region has 15 residues. This CDR3 is CASSVGTRRTDTQYF. CDR3 DNA sequence: TGCGCCAGCAGCGTCGGGACAAGACGCACAGATACGCAGTATTTT.